Shown below are 29 T cell receptor beta chains from a single sample sequenced in a study of blood T cell repertoires in COVID-19. Clones were sequenced by immunoSEQ multiplex PCR, and TCRdb holds only the in-frame ones, with some missing. The sample includes 78,000 or so clones, approximately 83% seen only once; the top ten take about 9%. Sequencing used peripheral blood. The origin of the receptors is a human donor in a cohort sampled during active COVID-19.

This sequence joins TRBV28 and TRBJ2-1; 9 bases map to TRBD2. CDR1 is MDHEN and CDR2 is SYDVKM in the germline V gene. This CDR3 is built from 22 residues. J gave up 4 bases and V 4 bases, and 26 bases lay outside the gene matches. CDR3 sequence (DNA): TGTGCCAGCAGTTCCCCGTCCTTTGTAGGTAGCGGGAGATCGGGGGGGTACAATGAGCAGTTCTTC. Its translation: CASSSPSFVGSGRSGGYNEQFF. Together with reference TRBV28 and TRBJ2-1, the CDR3 gives the full variable domain: DVKVTQSSRYLVKRTGEKVFLECVQDMDHENMFWYRQDPGLGLRLIYFSYDVKMKEKGDIPEGYSVSREKKERFSLILESASTNQTSMYLCASSSPSFVGSGRSGGYNEQFFGPGTRLTVL.

This clone was counted once. This rearrangement joins TRBV4-2 to TRBJ2-1; D gene ambiguous. The CDR3 sequence is 13 residues long. From germline, CDR1 is LGHNA and CDR2 YNFKEQ. V dropped 1 base and J dropped 7 bases, with 8 bases sitting between them. CDR3 protein: CASSQVPVNEQFF. The CDR3 nucleotides read TGTGCCAGCAGCCAAGTTCCGGTAAATGAGCAGTTCTTC.

V and J are TRBV5-4 and TRBJ2-7; TRBD1 is a possible D gene (7 bases). Trimming shortened V by 4 bases and J by 1 base, and 12 bases separated the two germline ends. Germline lookup yields CDR1 SGHNT and CDR2 YYREEE (reference sequence). The CDR3 extends over 14 amino acids. The CDR3 DNA is TGTGCCAGCAGCAGACAGGGAGGATCCTACGAGCAGTACTTC. It specifies CASSRQGGSYEQYF.

V and J are TRBV5-1 and TRBJ1-5; TRBD1 is a possible D gene (5 bases). Trimming shortened V by 0 bases and J by 0 bases, and 10 bases separated the two germline ends. Germline V gene data show CDR1 as SGHRS and CDR2 as YFSETQ. This CDR3 has 16 amino acids. The CDR3 here is CASSLEGLNSNQPQHF. CDR3 bases: TGCGCCAGCAGCTTGGAGGGGTTAAATAGCAATCAGCCCCAGCATTTT.

This rearrangement joins TRBV5-8 to TRBJ2-4; 8 nucleotides match TRBD2. Germline V gene lookup returns CDR1 SGHTS and CDR2 YDEGEE. Losses at the gene ends were 4 bases for V and 3 bases for J; bases not matched to a gene: 9. The CDR3 contains 16 residues. CDR3: CASSPGGSLGKNIQYF. The CDR3 nucleotides are TGTGCCAGCAGCCCGGGAGGGAGTTTGGGCAAAAACATTCAGTACTTC.

This chain uses TRBV19 with TRBJ1-2; unclear D gene. The CDR3 totals 17 residues. V was clipped by 1 base and J by 2 bases, with 17 bases between them. Germline V lookup: CDR1 LNHDA, CDR2 SQIVND (reference sequence). The DNA of the CDR3 is TGTGCCAGTAGTATAGCCGGACTTTTCGCGTCAAACTATGGCTACACCTTC. It specifies CASSIAGLFASNYGYTF. The whole variable domain, filled in from reference TRBV19 and TRBJ1-2, reads DGGITQSPKYLFRKEGQNVTLSCEQNLNHDAMYWYRQDPGQGLRLIYYSQIVNDFQKGDIAEGYSVSREKKESFPLTVTSAQKNPTAFYLCASSIAGLFASNYGYTFGSGTRLTVV.

The J gene is TRBJ1-1, the V gene TRBV29-1; a possible D gene is TRBD1 (6 bases). The V and J ends lost 6 bases and 2 bases respectively, with 19 bases between them. This CDR3 has 15 amino acids. Germline assignment: CDR1 SQVTM and CDR2 ANQGSEA. The CDR3: CSVRSSADSNTEAFF. The CDR3 DNA reads TGCAGCGTACGGAGTTCCGCGGACAGCAACACTGAAGCTTTCTTT.

The chain recombines TRBV21-1 with TRBJ2-3; the table's TRBD2 call for D was not verified on the DNA. TRBV21-1 corresponds to a pseudogene. The CDR3 spans 15 residues. CDR3 sequence reads: CASSKRERGSDTQYF. CDR3 bases: TGTGCCAGCAGCAAAAGAGAGCGGGGGTCAGATACGCAGTATTTT.

This chain connects TRBV2 to TRBJ2-7, with 7 nucleotides matching TRBD1. Germline values: CDR1 SNHLY, CDR2 FYNNEI. The CDR3 totals 15 residues. J was trimmed by 0 bases and V by 6 bases; bases with no gene match: 8. This CDR3 reads CASRRTGQYSYEQYF. CDR3 DNA: TGTGCCAGCAGGCGGACAGGACAATACTCCTACGAGCAGTACTTC.

The chain employs TRBV24-1 and TRBJ1-2; possibly TRBD1 for D (6 bases). The V gene's germline CDR1 is KGHDR and CDR2 SFDVKD. The CDR3 consists of 14 residues. V was shortened by 3 bases and J by 4 bases, with 11 bases between the two germline ends. The CDR3 coding sequence is TGTGCCACCAGTGATGAACAGGGAGTCTATGGCTACACCTTC. Residues: CATSDEQGVYGYTF.

The chain recombines TRBV14 with TRBJ2-2, with 7 bases matching TRBD2. The CDR3 is made up of 18 amino acids. The V gene's germline CDR1 is SGHDN and CDR2 FVKESK. The V gene end was trimmed by 4 bases and the J gene end by 7 bases; junction bases not matched to a gene: 18. CDR3 DNA sequence: TGTGCCAGCAGCCCGGGTGGTAGCGGGCTCAGAGGGATCGGGGAGCTGTTTTTT. Its translation: CASSPGGSGLRGIGELFF.

The chain uses TRBV2 and TRBJ2-2; tentatively, D is TRBD2 (6 bases). Trimming shortened V by 8 bases and J by 7 bases, and 14 bases separated the two germline ends. Per germline, CDR1 SNHLY and CDR2 FYNNEI. The CDR3 contains 13 residues. CDR3 amino acids: CASGRTQGGELFF. The CDR3 bases are TGTGCCAGCGGGAGGACGCAGGGCGGGGAGCTGTTTTTT.

The V gene is TRBV21-1, the J gene TRBJ2-3; the table's TRBD2 call for D was not verified on the DNA. TRBV21-1 is recorded as a pseudogene. The CDR3 totals 14 residues. In nucleotides, the CDR3 is TGTGCCAGCAGCAAACGGGAAAGCACAGATACGCAGTATTTT. Its translation: CASSKRESTDTQYF.

V and J are TRBV6-5 and TRBJ2-7; 7 bases line up with TRBD1. After removal of 4 bases from V and 6 bases from J, the junction contained 9 bases not matched to a gene. Germline loops: CDR1 MNHEY, CDR2 SVGAGI. The CDR3 is made up of 14 amino acids. The CDR3 bases are TGTGCCAGCAGTTCATCCCAGGGGGTGATCGAGCAGTACTTC. Translated, it gives CASSSSQGVIEQYF.

The chain is built from TRBV3-1 (or the pseudogene TRBV3-2) and TRBJ2-3; D ambiguous. Between the trimmed V and J ends, which lost 0 bases and 5 bases, there was a span of 12 bases. The CDR3 is 15 amino acids. Germline CDR1 and CDR2: LGHDT and YNNKEL (reference sequence). The CDR3 DNA follows: TGTGCCAGCAGCCAAGATTGGAGCCCGCTAGATACGCAGTATTTT. As protein: CASSQDWSPLDTQYF.

The chain links TRBV11-3 to TRBJ2-7, with 9 bases identical to TRBD2. With V trimmed by 1 base and J by 6 bases, 13 bases remained unmatched. This CDR3 comprises 17 residues. Looked up from germline, CDR1 is SGHNT and CDR2 is YENEEA. The DNA for the CDR3 is TGTGCCAGCAGCTTAGTCCTAGCGGGAAGTCGTGCTAGCGAGCAGTACTTC. It yields the protein CASSLVLAGSRASEQYF.

The chain links TRBV5-1 to TRBJ2-7; maybe TRBD1 (6 bases). Trimming shortened V by 1 base and J by 3 bases, and 14 bases separated the two germline ends. The CDR3 has 15 residues. Germline V gene data show CDR1 as SGHRS and CDR2 as YFSETQ. CDR3 nucleotides: TGCGCCAGCAGCTTGACAGGGCGATCTATCTACGAGCAGTACTTC. Residues: CASSLTGRSIYEQYF.

Of note for this clone: Other DNA sequences in the same sample also yield this CDR3. This chain links TRBV6-5 with TRBJ1-3; a possible D gene is TRBD1 (6 bases). V lost 5 bases and J lost 1, with 9 bases in between. The CDR3 totals 14 residues. Germline values: CDR1 MNHEY, CDR2 SVGAGI. CDR3 protein: CASSPGTSGNTIYF. Written as DNA, the CDR3 is TGTGCCAGCAGTCCCGGGACATCTGGAAACACCATATATTTT.

The chain recombines TRBV5-1 with TRBJ2-1, with D tentatively TRBD2 (6 bases). The CDR3 runs to 13 residues. Germline V gene lookup returns CDR1 SGHRS and CDR2 YFSETQ. V was clipped by 4 bases and J by 6 bases, with 11 bases between them. The CDR3 loop reads CASSTLLANEQFF. CDR3 in DNA: TGCGCCAGCAGCACCCTACTAGCCAATGAGCAGTTCTTC.

This chain connects TRBV28 to TRBJ1-6; perhaps TRBD1 as D (5 bases). The CDR3 consists of 13 residues. Germline-derived CDR1 and CDR2 are MDHEN and SYDVKM. The V end lost 3 bases, the J end lost 8 bases, and 8 bases lay between the germline ends. This CDR3 reads CASSFSGYSPLHF. The CDR3 coding sequence is TGTGCCAGCAGTTTTTCAGGGTATTCACCCCTCCACTTT.

This clone occurred once. This sequence joins TRBV28 and TRBJ1-4; D remains unclear. Trimming cost V 3 bases and J 7 bases, with 15 bases left between them. CDR3 length: 15 residues. Germline V gives CDR1 MDHEN, CDR2 SYDVKM. The CDR3 DNA sequence: TGTGCCAGCAGTTTGGCAGACCCGGGGTCTGAAAAACTGTTTTTT. Protein: CASSLADPGSEKLFF.

The chain carries TRBV29-1 and TRBJ2-3; D is perhaps TRBD1 (6 bases). CDR1 is SQVTM, CDR2 ANQGSEA, per germline. Trimming removed 2 bases at V and 2 bases at J, with 14 bases between. This CDR3 comprises 15 residues. The CDR3 loop reads CSVEWGRGHTDTQYF. DNA for the CDR3: TGCAGCGTTGAATGGGGCAGGGGTCACACAGATACGCAGTATTTT.

This chain uses TRBV20-1 with TRBJ1-5; D possibly corresponds to TRBD1 (6 bases). Germline V gene sequence: CDR1 DFQATT, CDR2 SNEGSKA (reference sequence). Trimming took 3 bases from V and 0 from J, leaving 18 bases between them. The CDR3 consists of 17 residues. Here the CDR3 reads CSASRGQGDYSNQPQHF. In DNA form, the CDR3 reads TGCAGTGCTAGTAGGGGACAAGGGGACTATAGCAATCAGCCCCAGCATTTT.

The chain links TRBV18 to TRBJ1-5; D remains ambiguous. Trimming removed 4 bases at V and 10 bases at J, with 14 bases between. This CDR3 spans 13 amino acids. The germline gives CDR1 KGHSH, CDR2 LQKENI. The CDR3 DNA follows: TGTGCCAGCTCACTTGATTTCGGCGGACCCCAGCATTTT. Amino acid sequence: CASSLDFGGPQHF. The full variable domain, completed using reference TRBV18 and TRBJ1-5, is NAGVMQNPRHLVRRRGQEARLRCSPMKGHSHVYWYRQLPEEGLKFMVYLQKENIIDESGMPKERFSAEFPKEGPSILRIQQVVRGDSAAYFCASSLDFGGPQHFGDGTRLSIL.

The chain is built from TRBV12-3 or TRBV12-4 and TRBJ2-7, with 7 bases that match TRBD1. V shed 5 bases, J shed 6 bases, and the junction held 7 bases outside the gene matches. The CDR3 has 13 amino acids. This CDR3 is CASSTKTGFEQYF. CDR3 DNA sequence: TGTGCCAGCAGTACCAAGACAGGGTTCGAGCAGTACTTC.

The chain has TRBV12-3 or TRBV12-4 and TRBJ2-1; no firm D call. V was cut by 2 bases and J by 8 bases, with 7 bases left in between. The CDR3 spans 12 residues. The CDR3 sequence: CASSLYRYEQFF. CDR3 DNA sequence: TGTGCCAGCAGTTTATATCGGTATGAGCAGTTCTTC.

The CDR3 bases are TGTGCCAGCAGTTCGCCAGGACAGGCTATCTACGAGCAGTACTTC. Its translation is CASSSPGQAIYEQYF. The chain employs TRBV28 and TRBJ2-7; 7 bases map to TRBD1. The CDR3 runs to 15 residues. CDR1 MDHEN and CDR2 SYDVKM come from the germline V gene. The V segment lost 4 bases and the J segment 3 bases; nucleotides outside the gene matches: 9.

This clone was recorded a few times. The rearrangement uses TRBV10-3 and TRBJ1-1; perhaps TRBD1 as D (6 bases). The CDR3 has 14 amino acids. Germline loops: CDR1 ENHRY, CDR2 SYGVKD. V shed 3 bases and J shed 0 bases, with 8 bases lying between them. CDR3 residues: CAISEGDMNTEAFF. The CDR3 coding sequence is TGTGCCATCAGTGAAGGGGACATGAACACTGAAGCTTTCTTT.

The rearrangement uses TRBV15 and TRBJ1-2, with D tentatively TRBD1 (5 bases). V lost 0 bases and J 4 bases, leaving 9 bases between the germline ends. CDR1 and CDR2 (germline): LNHNV, YYDKDF (reference sequence). CDR3 size: 14 residues. The chain's CDR3 is CATSREGVSYGYTF. The DNA for the CDR3 is TGTGCCACCAGCAGAGAAGGGGTCTCCTATGGCTACACCTTC.